Sequencing of this TCR beta chain was carried out in a study of OX40 agonist ivuxolimab in advanced cancers. Libraries were prepared by immunoSEQ multiplex PCR; TCRdb keeps only in-frame clonotypes and omits some of them. The table has around 31,000 clones, around 88% seen once. The CDR3 extends over 14 amino acids. The V segment lost 6 bases and the J segment 5 bases; nucleotides outside the gene matches: 6. Germline CDR1 SNHLY, CDR2 FYNNEI. This clone has a single count. This receptor was obtained from an adult with an advanced solid tumor such as melanoma, head and neck, liver or kidney cancer. The chain joins TRBV2 to TRBJ1-1; 10 bases match TRBD1. Here the sequenced sample was CD4+ or CD8+ T cells sorted from blood, taken in a trial of the OX40 agonist ivuxolimab. The CDR3 DNA reads as TGTGCCAGCAGGGGACAGGGGTTAAGGACTGAAGCTTTCTTT. Translation gives CASRGQGLRTEAFF.